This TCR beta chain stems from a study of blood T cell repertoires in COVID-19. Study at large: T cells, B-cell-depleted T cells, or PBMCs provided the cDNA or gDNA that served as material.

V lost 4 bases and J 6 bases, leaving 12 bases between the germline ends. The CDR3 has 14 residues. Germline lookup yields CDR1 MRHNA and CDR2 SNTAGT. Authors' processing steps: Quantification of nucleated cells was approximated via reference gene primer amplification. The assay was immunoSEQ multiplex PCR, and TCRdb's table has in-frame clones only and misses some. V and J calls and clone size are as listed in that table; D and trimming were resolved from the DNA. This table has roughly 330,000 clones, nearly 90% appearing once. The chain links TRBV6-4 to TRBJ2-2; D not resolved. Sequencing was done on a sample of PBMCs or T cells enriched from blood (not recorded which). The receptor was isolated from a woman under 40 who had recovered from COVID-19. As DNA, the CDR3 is TGTGCCAGCAGTGCCCAATTAGCCGCCGGGGAGCTGTTTTTT. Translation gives CASSAQLAAGELFF.